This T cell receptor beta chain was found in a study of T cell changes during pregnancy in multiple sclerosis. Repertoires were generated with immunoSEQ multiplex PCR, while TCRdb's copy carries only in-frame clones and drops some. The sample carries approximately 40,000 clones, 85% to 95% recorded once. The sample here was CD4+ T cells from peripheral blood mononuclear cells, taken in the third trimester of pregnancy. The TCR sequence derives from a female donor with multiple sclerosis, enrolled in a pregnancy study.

CDR3 loop: CASSRQGQTNYGYTF. The CDR3 DNA is TGCGCCAGCAGCCGCCAGGGACAGACTAACTATGGCTACACCTTC. The chain links TRBV4-1 to TRBJ1-2, with 7 bases matching TRBD1. Trimming took 4 bases from V and 0 from J; bases not matched to a gene: 5. Germline CDR1 and CDR2: MGHRA and YSYEKL. This CDR3 comprises 15 residues.